The sequence of this T cell receptor beta chain was determined in a study of blood T cells in healthy people across ages. Note on this clonotype: The antigen is unknown.

A J-beta primer mix and a sample-barcoded 5' primer were used in a second PCR of about 7 to 12 cycles. Samples each returned at least 2.5 million CDR3-containing paired-end reads. TCRdb re-analysed the 5' RACE reads in MiXCR, keeping a single row per CDR3 protein. The sample has roughly 680,000 distinct CDR3 sequences; roughly 21% are singletons. Study-wide results and caveats: A roughly linear age-dependent decrease characterized TCR beta diversity per million T cells. There were more naive CD4+ cells and higher diversity in long-lived donors than in aged donors.

The V end lost 4 bases, the J end lost 8 bases, and 6 bases lay between the germline ends. Germline V gene sequence: CDR1 SQVTM, CDR2 ANQGSEA. This CDR3 comprises 10 residues. What was sequenced was blood. This TCR came from a man in his sixties or seventies in good health. This chain links TRBV29-1 with TRBJ2-1; D gene uncertain. CDR3 coding DNA: TGCAGCGTTGTCGTCTATGAGCAGTTCTTC. It encodes CSVVVYEQFF.